This entry lists 10 T cell receptor beta chains sequenced from one sample in a study of blood T cell repertoires in COVID-19. Data came from immunoSEQ multiplex PCR; TCRdb stores just in-frame clones and leaves some out. The data hold tens of thousands of clones, with roughly 87% observed a single time. Input material: peripheral blood. These receptors were taken from a man aged 50 or older with active or convalescent COVID-19.

The chain uses TRBV7-7 and TRBJ2-1, with D perhaps matching TRBD2 (6 bases). There are 12 residues in the CDR3. Deletions cut 5 bases from V and 13 bases from J, with 15 bases between. Germline loops: CDR1 SSHAT, CDR2 FNYEAQ (reference sequence). CDR3 DNA sequence: TGTGCCAGCAGCCGAGGTGGGGGGAAACAGTTCTTC. Translated, it gives CASSRGGGKQFF.

The V and J genes are TRBV19 and TRBJ1-5, with D unresolved. Germline V gives CDR1 LNHDA, CDR2 SQIVND (reference sequence). Trimming pared 7 bases from V and 8 bases from J, leaving 18 bases between. The CDR3 contains 14 residues. CDR3 sequence reads: CASTKGSGREPQHF. CDR3 DNA sequence: TGTGCCAGTACCAAAGGGAGCGGCAGAGAGCCCCAGCATTTT.

The V gene is TRBV11-3, the J gene TRBJ2-1; a possible D gene is TRBD2 (5 bases). Germline CDR1 and CDR2: SGHNT and YENEEA. The CDR3 is 15 residues long. V shed 1 base and J shed 6 bases, with 13 bases lying between them. CDR3 residues: CASSLGGGPRNEQFF. CDR3 in DNA: TGTGCCAGCAGCTTAGGAGGAGGCCCTCGCAATGAGCAGTTCTTC.

V is TRBV14 and J is TRBJ1-2, with TRBD1 matching 11 bases. V shed 4 bases, J shed 2 bases, and the junction held 0 bases outside the gene matches. The CDR3 sequence is 14 residues long. Germline CDR1 and CDR2: SGHDN and FVKESK. This chain's CDR3 is CASSRDRGNYGYTF. For the CDR3, the DNA is TGTGCCAGCAGCCGGGACAGGGGGAACTATGGCTACACCTTC.

V is TRBV7-9 and J is TRBJ1-5; 7 positions match TRBD1. Germline V gives CDR1 SEHNR, CDR2 FQNEAQ (reference sequence). This CDR3 spans 14 amino acids. Germline trimming cut 5 bases from V and 3 bases from J; bases unmatched to any gene: 4. In DNA form, the CDR3 reads TGTGCCAGCAGCCCACAGGGGAACAATCAGCCCCAGCATTTT. This codes for CASSPQGNNQPQHF. The entire variable domain, with the rest obtained from reference TRBV7-9 and TRBJ1-5, is as follows: DTGVSQNPRHKITKRGQNVTFRCDPISEHNRLYWYRQTLGQGPEFLTYFQNEAQLEKSRLLSDRFSAERPKGSFSTLEIQRTEQGDSAMYLCASSPQGNNQPQHFGDGTRLSIL.

This clone has a single count. This chain links TRBV27 with TRBJ2-5, with 12 bases matching TRBD2. Germline trimming cut 2 bases from V and 5 bases from J; bases unmatched to any gene: 3. Germline loops: CDR1 MNHEY, CDR2 SMNVEV (reference sequence). The CDR3 has 15 residues. The CDR3, as DNA: TGTGCCAGCAGTTTAAGGGGGACTAGCGGGGAGACCCAGTACTTC. Its translation is CASSLRGTSGETQYF.

This clone was recorded a few times. Other DNA sequences in the sample encode the same CDR3. CDR3 DNA: TGCGCCAGCAGCTTAGGACAGGGGGCCTACGAGCAGTACTTC. The encoded protein is CASSLGQGAYEQYF. The chain combines TRBV5-1 with TRBJ2-7, with TRBD1 identical over 10 bases. The V segment lost 2 bases and the J segment 2 bases; nucleotides outside the gene matches: 1. Germline loops: CDR1 SGHRS, CDR2 YFSETQ. This CDR3 contains 14 residues.

The chain links TRBV5-6 to TRBJ2-2; TRBD2 might be the D (5 bases). The V gene lost 3 bases and the J gene lost 1 base, with 19 bases spanning the gap. Germline CDR1 and CDR2: SGHDT and YYEEEE. The CDR3 covers 18 residues. The CDR3 nucleotides read TGTGCCAGCAGCTGGGCGAGGGTCTATGGCAGGAACACCGGGGAGCTGTTTTTT. This gives the protein CASSWARVYGRNTGELFF.

Written as DNA, the CDR3 is TGTGCCAGCAGTGGCAGGGGGAGCTCCTACGAGCAGTACTTC. Its translation: CASSGRGSSYEQYF. The V and J genes are TRBV2 and TRBJ2-7; 7 bases agree with TRBD1. This CDR3 contains 14 residues. Germline CDR1 is SNHLY and CDR2 is FYNNEI. Trimming removed 4 bases from V and 0 bases from J; junction bases left unmatched: 3.

V gene TRBV29-1 combines with J gene TRBJ2-5; 8 positions agree with TRBD1. The V and J ends lost 3 bases and 2 bases, in that order; junction bases with no gene match: 8. CDR3 length: 15 residues. CDR1 is SQVTM, CDR2 ANQGSEA, per germline. The CDR3 sequence is CSVEGWTGKQETQYF. DNA of the CDR3: TGCAGCGTTGAGGGGTGGACAGGGAAGCAAGAGACCCAGTACTTC.